This TCR beta chain originates from a study of T cells in Graves' hyperthyroidism and ophthalmopathy. Study-level results: Model output signaled ophthalmopathy a median approximately 6.2 months ahead of onset. Among clonotypes expanded in thyroid above 0.001, most were also found in blood.

From RNA transcripts, TCR beta CDR3 regions were amplified. The TCR CDR3 first-round RT-PCR relied on the HTBI primer set. TCRdb re-called the multiplex PCR reads through MiXCR, storing one row per CDR3 protein. The data show approximately 600,000 distinct CDR3 sequences, about 15% seen once. The length of the CDR3 is 15 residues. Germline V gene sequence: CDR1 DFQATT, CDR2 SNEGSKA (reference sequence). V lost 0 bases and J lost 5, with 16 bases in between. There are many counts of this clonotype. Antigen unknown. The chain recombines TRBV20-1 with TRBJ2-5; D may be TRBD2 (6 bases). The sample was blood. The source of this sequence is a woman between 35 and 50 years old with Graves' ophthalmopathy. The CDR3 spells CSARDWEAGRETQYF. The CDR3 DNA reads TGCAGTGCTAGAGATTGGGAGGCAGGGAGGGAGACCCAGTACTTC.